This T cell receptor beta chain was identified in a study of blood T cell repertoires in COVID-19. Only in-frame clones appear in the TCRdb table, and some are missing; sequencing was by immunoSEQ multiplex PCR. The sample includes almost 95,000 clones, around 88% of them seen just once. Germline V CDR1 and CDR2: SGHVS, FQNEAQ. CDR3 length equals 17 residues. J was trimmed by 1 base and V by 0 bases; bases with no gene match: 4. During active infection, Seattle patients enrolled and were then monitored through disease. This TCR came from a woman aged 60 to 75 with COVID-19, enrolled during active disease. V and J are TRBV7-8 and TRBJ2-3; TRBD2 matches at 10 bases. The sequenced sample was peripheral blood. CDR3 nucleotides: TGTGCCAGCAGCTTAGCGCTGCTAGCGGGGGGCACAGATACGCAGTATTTT. Protein: CASSLALLAGGTDTQYF.